Included here is one T cell receptor (beta chain) sequence, with context. Here immunoSEQ multiplex PCR was the method, and the copy in TCRdb shows in-frame clones only, minus some. The sample has over 30,000 clones, over 75% seen once; the top ten hold around 1.2%. The sample is drawn from a study of T cell changes during pregnancy in multiple sclerosis. The CDR3 covers 15 residues. Germline V gene sequence: CDR1 MGHRA, CDR2 YSYEKL. The trim removed 6 bases at V and 6 bases at J, leaving 6 bases unmatched. The sequencing here drew on CD4+ T cells from peripheral blood mononuclear cells, taken before pregnancy. V is TRBV4-1 and J is TRBJ2-3; 13 bases fit TRBD2. The source of this sequence is a female donor with multiple sclerosis, enrolled in a pregnancy study. The CDR3 loop is CASSRTSGRADTQYF. Written as DNA, the CDR3 is TGCGCCAGCAGTCGGACTAGCGGGAGAGCGGATACGCAGTATTTT.